The source of this TCR beta chain is a study of OX40 agonist ivuxolimab in advanced cancers. Study background: At 65% to 85% male, the cohort had a mean age of about 60 years, ranging from about 23 to 80.

As to this clone: The antigen remains undetermined.

Assay: immunoSEQ multiplex PCR; the TCRdb copy retains only in-frame clones and omits some. The sample comprises around 51,000 clones, approximately 91% of which are singletons, and 3.6% rests with the top ten. Germline V gene data show CDR1 as SQVTM and CDR2 as ANQGSEA. The V gene end was trimmed by 3 bases and the J gene end by 10 bases; junction bases not matched to a gene: 18. This CDR3 contains 16 residues. The timepoints at which blood was sampled were baseline, cycle 4 day 1, and cycle 7 day 1. General observations from the study: Researchers did not establish what antigens the expanded peripheral T cells target.

The TCR sequence derives from an adult with an advanced solid tumor such as melanoma, head and neck, liver or kidney cancer. The J gene is TRBJ2-1, the V gene TRBV29-1, with TRBD2 matching 7 bases. Sequencing was performed on CD4+ or CD8+ T cells sorted from blood, taken in a trial of the OX40 agonist ivuxolimab. This CDR3 is CSVDETFSGSNSEQFF. The CDR3 coding sequence is TGCAGCGTTGACGAGACCTTTAGCGGGTCAAACTCGGAGCAGTTCTTC.